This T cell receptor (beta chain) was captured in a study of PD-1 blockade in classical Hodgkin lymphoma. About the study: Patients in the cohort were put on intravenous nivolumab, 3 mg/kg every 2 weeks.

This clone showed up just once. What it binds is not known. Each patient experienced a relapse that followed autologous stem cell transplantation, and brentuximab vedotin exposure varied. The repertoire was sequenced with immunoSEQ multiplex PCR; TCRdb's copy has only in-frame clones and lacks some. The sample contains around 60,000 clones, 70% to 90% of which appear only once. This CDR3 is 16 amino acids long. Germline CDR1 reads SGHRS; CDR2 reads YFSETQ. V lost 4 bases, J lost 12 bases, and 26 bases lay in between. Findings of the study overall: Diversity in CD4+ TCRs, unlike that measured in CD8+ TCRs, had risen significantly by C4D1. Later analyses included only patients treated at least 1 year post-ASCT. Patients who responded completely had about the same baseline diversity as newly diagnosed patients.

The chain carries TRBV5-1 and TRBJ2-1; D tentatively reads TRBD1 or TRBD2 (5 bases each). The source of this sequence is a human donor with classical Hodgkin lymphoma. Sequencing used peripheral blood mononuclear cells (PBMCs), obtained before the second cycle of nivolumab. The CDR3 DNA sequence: TGCGCCAGCAGCCCCCTCGTGGGGGTTGATTCGGTCGGGCAGTTCTTC. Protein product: CASSPLVGVDSVGQFF.